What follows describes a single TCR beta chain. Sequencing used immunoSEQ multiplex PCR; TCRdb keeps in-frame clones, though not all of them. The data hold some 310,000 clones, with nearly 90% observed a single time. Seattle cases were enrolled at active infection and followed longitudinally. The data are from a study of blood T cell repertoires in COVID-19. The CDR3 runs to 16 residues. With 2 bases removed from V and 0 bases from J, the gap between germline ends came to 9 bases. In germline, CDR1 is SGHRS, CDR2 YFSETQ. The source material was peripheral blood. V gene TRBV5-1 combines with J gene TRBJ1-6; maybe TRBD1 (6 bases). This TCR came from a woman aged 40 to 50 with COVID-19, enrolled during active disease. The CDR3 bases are TGCGCCAGCAGCTTTTCAGGGGTCTCCTATAATTCACCCCTCCACTTT. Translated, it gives CASSFSGVSYNSPLHF.